This T cell receptor (beta chain) stems from a study of breast tumors, draining lymph nodes, adjacent tissues. One entry per CDR3 protein results from TCRdb running MiXCR on the multiplex PCR reads. The sample has about 89,000 distinct CDR3 sequences; 25% to 35% are singletons. Samples came from axillary lymph nodes draining the breast cancer. Note on this clonotype: Its antigen remains unidentified. A much larger clonotype is one base distant, so this may be a read error.

General study findings and limits: The data were judged consistent with most tumor T cells coming from lymph node and expanding in tumor. Tumors had less TCR diversity than lymph nodes, more than nontumor tissue.

The receptor's source is a female donor with breast cancer. Some clones in this sample may be carry-over from other donors' samples. Material for sequencing was axillary lymph node tissue.

Here the CDR3 reads CATSRGTTVHTEAFF. The CDR3 DNA sequence: TGTGCCACCAGCAGAGGGACGACAGTGCACACTGAAGCTTTCTTT. The chain has TRBV15 and TRBJ1-1; TRBD1 might be the D (5 bases). With 1 base removed from V and 3 bases from J, the gap between germline ends came to 12 bases. Germline loops: CDR1 LNHNV, CDR2 YYDKDF (reference sequence). The CDR3 is made up of 15 amino acids.